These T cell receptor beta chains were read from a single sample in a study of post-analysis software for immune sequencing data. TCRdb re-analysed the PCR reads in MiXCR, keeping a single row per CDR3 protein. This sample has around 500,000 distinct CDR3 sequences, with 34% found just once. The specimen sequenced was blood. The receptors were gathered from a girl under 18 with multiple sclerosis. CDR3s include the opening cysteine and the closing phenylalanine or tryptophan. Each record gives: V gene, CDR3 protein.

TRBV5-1,CASRRQGDYGYTF
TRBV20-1,CSASIADRSYNEQFF
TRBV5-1,CASSLVVGGDTEAFF
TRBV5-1,CASSVRQGVRNEQFF
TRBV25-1,CASSEYGGGKYF
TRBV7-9,CASSLSAGALETQYF
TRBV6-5,CASSYTGTGGAHTQYF
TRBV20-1,CSARGSSGGPVGAETQYF
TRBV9,CASSVAPIGTSGAYEQYF
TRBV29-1,CSVEAVVRTEAFF
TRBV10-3,CAIAARGQGETQYF
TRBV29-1,CSVGGGTGGVYYGYTF
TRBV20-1,CSAVLQETQYF
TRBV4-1,CASSQKLTGVGYGYTF
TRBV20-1,CSASSDRIGYGYTF
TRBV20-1,CSAPGLAGGPVVGETQYF
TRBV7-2,CASSRQAGGTSYNGQFF
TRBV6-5,CASSKRGNAYEQYF
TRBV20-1,CSARGSGFQETQYF
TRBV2,CASSETSGAQFF
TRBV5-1,CASSPFGTSDGTDTQYF
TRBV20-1,CSGGAASGGLRQETQYF
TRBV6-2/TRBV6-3,CASSYSREFSYNEQFF
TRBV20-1,CSARAYKQDEAFF
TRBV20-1,CSASPLAGPMETQYF
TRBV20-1,CSAKWGALREQYF
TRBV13,CASSMGQGTEAFF
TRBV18,CASSPGTVDNQPQHF
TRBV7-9,CASSKWADSPNTDTQYF
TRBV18,CASSPGSVAAEAFF
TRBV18,CASSTQGMETQYF